The T cell receptor beta chain under discussion was sequenced for a study of T cells after yellow fever vaccination. 5'RACE template switching added a universal primer site and UMIs to TCR cDNA. TCRdb reanalysed the 5' RACE reads using MiXCR and keeps one entry per CDR3 protein. The table has about 220,000 distinct CDR3 sequences, 2.5% to 3.5% seen once; the top ten hold approximately 3%. Concerning this clonotype itself: What it binds is not known.

This CDR3 spans 19 amino acids. Germline-derived CDR1 and CDR2 are LGHNA and YNFKEQ. V dropped 3 bases and J dropped 2; count of bases not matched to a gene: 11. Findings and caveats of the study: CD4 and CD8 compartments shared a small share of clonotypes, likely from convergent recombination. The study re-detected most primary-vaccination clones after the booster (approximately 97% CD4, roughly 85% CD8). A weaker secondary response peaked on day 5, the primary on day 15.

The clonotype comes from a man aged 18 to 29 who received the YFV17D yellow fever vaccine. This rearrangement joins TRBV4-2 to TRBJ2-3; TRBD2 matches 13 bases. The source material was CD4+ T cells sorted from PBMCs, sampled 10 days after the yellow fever booster vaccination. Here the CDR3 reads CASSQKQLAGGQNTDTQYF. For the CDR3, the DNA is TGTGCCAGCAGCCAGAAGCAACTAGCGGGGGGGCAAAACACAGATACGCAGTATTTT.